These T cell receptor beta chains were read from a single sample in a study of blood T cell repertoires in COVID-19. TCRdb's copy holds only in-frame clones and misses some; the assay was immunoSEQ multiplex PCR. The sample includes about 180,000 clones, around 74% of them seen just once. The source material was peripheral blood. The origin of the receptors is a woman aged 60-70 years with COVID-19, enrolled during active disease. Each CDR3 is given with its conserved first and last residue. The order of the fields is J gene, clone size, D gene, V gene, CDR3 protein, CDR3 DNA. A D gene is named only where the DNA matches it firmly. Clone size appears in some rows only: once, few, many, or a class for an expanded clone.

>TRBJ2-3|.|.|TRBV11-3
CASSPGRGTDTQYF
TGTGCCAGCAGCCCTGGTAGAGGGACAGATACGCAGTATTTT
>TRBJ2-2|.|.|TRBV19
CASSIISAGELFF
TGTGCCAGTAGTATAATCAGCGCCGGGGAGCTGTTTTTT
>TRBJ2-1|.|.|TRBV15
CATSWAVDDNEQFF
TGTGCCACCAGCTGGGCCGTGGATGACAATGAGCAGTTCTTC
>TRBJ2-1|many|TRBD2|TRBV7-2
CASSLRLAGSQQFF
TGTGCCAGCAGCTTAAGGCTAGCGGGAAGTCAGCAGTTCTTC
>TRBJ1-1|.|.|TRBV28
CASSPRGTAEAFF
TGTGCCAGCAGCCCAAGAGGAACCGCTGAAGCTTTCTTT
>TRBJ1-5|.|.|TRBV15
CATSRVQGGNQPQHF
TGTGCCACCAGCAGAGTACAGGGCGGCAATCAGCCCCAGCATTTT
>TRBJ2-5|few|.|TRBV12-3/TRBV12-4
CASSLNQGETQYF
TGTGCCAGCAGTTTAAACCAGGGAGAGACCCAGTACTTC
>TRBJ2-1|.|.|TRBV4-3
CASSQDPTISYNEQFF
TGCGCCAGCAGCCAAGATCCCACTATCTCCTACAATGAGCAGTTCTTC
>TRBJ1-2|.|.|TRBV5-4
CASSGSPGEVHYGYTF
TGTGCCAGCAGCGGGAGTCCAGGGGAAGTGCACTATGGCTACACCTTC
>TRBJ1-2|.|TRBD1|TRBV7-2
CASSTPGTAGGYTF
TGTGCCAGCAGCACCCCCGGGACAGCGGGTGGCTACACCTTC
>TRBJ2-1|.|TRBD2|TRBV3-1/TRBV3-2
CASSPGLAEGGEHNEQFF
TGTGCCAGCAGCCCGGGACTAGCGGAGGGCGGTGAGCACAATGAGCAGTTCTTC
>TRBJ1-2|.|.|TRBV19
CASSRTVYGYTF
TGTGCCAGTAGTAGGACAGTTTATGGCTACACCTTC
>TRBJ2-7|few|.|TRBV29-1
CSGKDTSYEQYF
TGCAGCGGAAAAGACACCTCCTACGAGCAGTACTTC
>TRBJ2-1|once|TRBD2|TRBV10-3
CAIRGTPTSGGANEQFF
TGTGCCATCAGAGGGACCCCTACTAGCGGGGGGGCCAATGAGCAGTTCTTC
>TRBJ2-6|.|.|TRBV5-4
CASSSLRISGANVLTF
TGTGCCAGCAGCTCCCTCAGGATTTCTGGGGCCAACGTCCTGACTTTC
>TRBJ2-7|.|.|TRBV9
CASSGRGSRQYF
TGTGCCAGCAGCGGAAGGGGTAGTCGGCAGTACTTC
>TRBJ2-3|.|.|TRBV6-5
CASSYRSLTDTQYF
TGTGCCAGCAGTTACCGGAGCCTCACAGATACGCAGTATTTT
>TRBJ2-2|.|.|TRBV3-1/TRBV3-2
CASSRSASNTGELFF
TGTGCCAGCAGCCGGAGCGCCTCTAACACCGGGGAGCTGTTTTTT
>TRBJ2-7|.|.|TRBV10-3
CAISAGLATYEQYF
TGTGCCATCAGTGCGGGGCTAGCGACCTACGAGCAGTACTTC
>TRBJ2-2|.|.|TRBV7-9
CASGVMVIPGGELFF
TGTGCCAGCGGTGTTATGGTCATTCCCGGCGGGGAGCTGTTTTTT
>TRBJ2-3|.|.|TRBV30
CAFCDRDFSDTQYF
TGTGCCTTCTGCGACAGGGACTTCTCAGATACGCAGTATTTT
>TRBJ2-2|once|.|TRBV29-1
CSALGQRPPGELFF
TGCAGCGCCCTAGGACAGCGCCCGCCCGGGGAGCTGTTTTTT
>TRBJ2-7|.|.|TRBV6-5
CASSLQRSAGEQYF
TGTGCCAGCAGTTTGCAGCGGTCTGCGGGAGAGCAGTACTTC
>TRBJ2-2|.|.|TRBV7-3
CASSPRTRANTGELFF
TGTGCCAGCAGCCCCCGGACTCGAGCTAACACCGGGGAGCTGTTTTTT
>TRBJ2-7|many|.|TRBV27
CASSPRDIRYEQYF
TGTGCCAGCAGTCCAAGGGACATTCGGTACGAGCAGTACTTC
>TRBJ2-2|.|.|TRBV2
CASRDRINTGELFF
TGTGCCAGCAGGGACAGAATAAACACCGGGGAGCTGTTTTTT
>TRBJ1-2|.|.|TRBV5-1
CASSLSVNYGYTF
TGCGCCAGCAGCTTAAGCGTCAACTATGGCTACACCTTC
>TRBJ2-7|.|TRBD1|TRBV18
CASSRQGDEQYF
TGTGCCAGCTCACGACAGGGTGACGAGCAGTACTTC
>TRBJ2-1|.|TRBD2|TRBV7-8
CASSFRSAGAVGTEQFF
TGTGCCAGCAGCTTTCGTTCAGCGGGAGCGGTTGGTACTGAGCAGTTCTTC
>TRBJ1-5|.|.|TRBV24-1
CATSDSGGYQPQHF
TGTGCCACCAGTGACTCCGGGGGTTATCAGCCCCAGCATTTT
>TRBJ2-1|.|TRBD2|TRBV19
CASSIVLGGNEQFF
TGTGCCAGTAGTATCGTCTTGGGGGGGAATGAGCAGTTCTTC
>TRBJ2-5|.|.|TRBV19
CASSGRGAPKETQYF
TGTGCCAGTAGCGGACGCGGGGCCCCCAAAGAGACCCAGTACTTC
>TRBJ2-5|.|TRBD2|TRBV5-5
CASSSISGTSGVTQYF
TGTGCCAGCAGCTCGATCTCCGGGACTAGCGGGGTCACCCAGTACTTC
>TRBJ2-3|once|TRBD2|TRBV5-6
CASSFSILASGSADTQYF
TGTGCCAGCAGCTTTAGCATCTTGGCTAGCGGGAGCGCAGATACGCAGTATTTT
>TRBJ2-1|.|TRBD1|TRBV6-5
CASSTGQGTYNEQFF
TGTGCCAGCAGCACGGGACAGGGGACCTACAATGAGCAGTTCTTC
>TRBJ1-1|.|TRBD1|TRBV29-1
CSAGTVNTEAFF
TGCAGCGCCGGGACAGTGAACACTGAAGCTTTCTTT
>TRBJ1-3|.|TRBD1|TRBV19
CASMGTGVSFSGNTIYF
TGTGCCAGCATGGGGACAGGGGTTAGCTTCTCTGGAAACACCATATATTTT
>TRBJ1-3|.|TRBD1|TRBV19
CASSPDRGDTIYF
TGTGCCAGTAGTCCGGACAGGGGCGACACCATATATTTT
>TRBJ1-5|.|.|TRBV19
CASSVLRGGPHSPQHF
TGTGCCAGTAGTGTTCTCCGGGGGGGGCCCCATTCACCCCAGCATTTT
>TRBJ2-7|.|TRBD1|TRBV28
CASSPPGRDRGTYEQYF
TGTGCCAGCAGTCCGCCCGGCCGGGACAGGGGGACCTACGAGCAGTACTTC
>TRBJ1-4|.|TRBD1|TRBV25-1
CASSSGTAHNEKLFF
TGTGCCAGCAGCAGTGGGACAGCACATAATGAAAAACTGTTTTTT
>TRBJ2-3|.|TRBD1|TRBV7-9
CAGDGTGVDTQYF
TGTGCAGGGGACGGGACAGGGGTAGATACGCAGTATTTT
>TRBJ1-5|many|.|TRBV19
CASNTGFGGQPQHF
TGTGCCAGTAATACAGGGTTTGGCGGTCAGCCCCAGCATTTT
>TRBJ1-1|.|TRBD1|TRBV18
CASSPGPERTGGGNTEAFF
TGTGCCAGCTCACCCGGACCAGAGCGGACAGGGGGTGGGAACACTGAAGCTTTCTTT
>TRBJ2-2|.|.|TRBV19
CASSNSGPHYLGGELFF
TGTGCCAGTAGTAACTCGGGTCCCCATTACTTGGGCGGGGAGCTGTTTTTT
>TRBJ2-1|.|.|TRBV27
CASSFTGRNHEQFF
TGTGCCAGCAGTTTTACAGGGAGAAACCATGAGCAGTTCTTC
>TRBJ1-2|few|TRBD1|TRBV27
CASSLSGQGAGGYTF
TGTGCCAGCAGTTTATCGGGACAGGGGGCAGGTGGCTACACCTTC
>TRBJ2-5|.|TRBD1|TRBV11-3
CASSPRTGGETQYF
TGTGCCAGCAGCCCCCGAACAGGGGGAGAGACCCAGTACTTC